One and the same sample provided the 5 T cell receptor beta chains below, sequenced in a study of T cell responses to AZD1222 COVID-19 vaccine. The data were produced by immunoSEQ multiplex PCR, yet TCRdb's version contains in-frame clones alone and is incomplete. In the table there are some 150,000 clones, roughly 87% of which are singletons. Sequenced here: peripheral blood, sampled 28 days after the second AZD1222 dose. These receptors all stem from an adult who received the AZD1222 COVID-19 vaccine.

The chain is built from TRBV19 and TRBJ2-1, with 8 nucleotides matching TRBD2. The length of the CDR3 is 16 residues. With V trimmed by 8 bases and J by 1 base, 10 bases remained unmatched. Germline CDR1 LNHDA, CDR2 SQIVND (reference sequence). This CDR3 reads CASSSGRILSYNEQFF. CDR3 nucleotide sequence: TGTGCCAGTTCAAGCGGGAGAATACTGTCCTACAATGAGCAGTTCTTC.

This clone occurred a few times. The chain combines TRBV27 with TRBJ2-7, with D unclear. CDR3 length: 13 amino acids. The germline gives CDR1 MNHEY, CDR2 SMNVEV (reference sequence). Trimming left V 4 bases short and J 1 base short, with 8 bases between. The CDR3 spells CASSWAASYEQYF. The CDR3 nucleotides are TGTGCCAGCAGTTGGGCAGCATCCTACGAGCAGTACTTC.

This clone was counted only a few times. The chain links TRBV11-3 to TRBJ2-1; tentatively, D is TRBD1 (6 bases). The V end was cut by 5 bases, the J end by 5 bases, with 13 bases between. Germline CDR1 and CDR2: SGHNT and YENEEA. This CDR3 spans 14 amino acids. In nucleotides, the CDR3 is TGTGCCAGCAGCACAGGGTTGGGGCACAATGAGCAGTTCTTC. It specifies CASSTGLGHNEQFF.

The V call is TRBV2, the J call TRBJ2-1; D may be TRBD1 (5 bases). Trimming removed 7 bases at V and 4 bases at J, with 23 bases between. CDR3 length: 17 residues. Germline CDR1 is SNHLY and CDR2 is FYNNEI. The CDR3 reads CASNLQGKDWGYNEQFF. The DNA of the CDR3 is TGTGCCAGCAACCTCCAGGGAAAAGACTGGGGATACAATGAGCAGTTCTTC.

CDR3 region: CAARNGEGSDQPQHF. The CDR3 nucleotides are TGTGCCGCCCGTAATGGGGAGGGGTCAGATCAGCCCCAGCATTTT. V gene TRBV19 combines with J gene TRBJ1-5; tentative D call: TRBD1 (5 bases). The CDR3 spans 15 residues. Trimming took 11 bases from V and 5 from J, leaving 22 bases between them. Per the germline V gene, CDR1 is LNHDA and CDR2 is SQIVND (reference sequence).